These T cell receptor beta chains were read from a single sample in a study of T cells in Graves' hyperthyroidism and ophthalmopathy. TCRdb recomputed calls from the multiplex PCR reads with MiXCR, one row per CDR3 protein. This table holds around 500,000 distinct CDR3 sequences, about 16% found once. The material sequenced was blood. The receptors shown here come from a woman between 25 and 40 years old with Graves' ophthalmopathy. CDR3s include the opening cysteine and the closing phenylalanine or tryptophan. The order of the fields is V gene, clone size, D gene, J gene, CDR3 protein, CDR3 DNA. The D gene is left open where the match is weak. Clone size is not always given. Where it is, it says once, few, many or a class for expanded clones.

TRBV10-3,few,TRBD2,TRBJ2-5,CAIRSGTSGIQETQYF,TGTGCCATCAGATCAGGGACTAGCGGGATCCAAGAGACCCAGTACTTC
TRBV5-6,.,.,TRBJ2-1,CASSLVREYNEQFF,TGTGCCAGCAGCTTGGTAAGGGAGTACAATGAGCAGTTCTTC
TRBV7-2,few,.,TRBJ2-7,CASSSASGVSYEQYF,TGTGCCAGCAGCTCAGCGTCAGGGGTCTCCTACGAGCAGTACTTC
TRBV6-2/TRBV6-3,many,TRBD1,TRBJ1-1,CASSTGRQGASTEAFF,TGTGCCAGCAGTACGGGACGACAGGGGGCGAGCACTGAAGCTTTCTTT
TRBV28,few,.,TRBJ2-5,CASSYRGATQYF,TGTGCCAGCAGTTACCGGGGGGCGACCCAGTACTTC
TRBV4-3,few,TRBD2,TRBJ2-1,CASSQKEGGLAGEDEQFF,TGCGCCAGCAGCCAAAAAGAAGGGGGACTAGCGGGAGAAGATGAGCAGTTCTTC
TRBV4-3,many,.,TRBJ1-2,CASSQDRDAANYGYTF,TGCGCCAGCAGCCAGGACCGGGACGCAGCTAACTATGGCTACACCTTC
TRBV20-1,.,.,TRBJ1-5,CSARSLVGGLNQPQHF,TGCAGTGCTAGGTCCCTGGTGGGGGGCCTCAATCAGCCCCAGCATTTT
TRBV13,many,TRBD2,TRBJ2-1,CASSSIGTSGRREQFF,TGTGCCAGCAGCTCAATTGGGACTAGCGGGAGGCGTGAGCAGTTCTTC
TRBV9,few,TRBD2,TRBJ2-7,CASSGTSEGDEQYF,TGTGCCAGCAGCGGGACTAGCGAGGGGGACGAGCAGTACTTC
TRBV2,many,TRBD1,TRBJ2-2,CASSQDRGGTGELFF,TGTGCCAGCAGTCAGGACAGGGGGGGTACCGGGGAGCTGTTTTTT
TRBV7-8,.,TRBD2,TRBJ2-5,CASSLGAGSGRVLAQETQYF,TGTGCCAGCAGCTTAGGGGCGGGGAGCGGGAGGGTCCTGGCCCAAGAGACCCAGTACTTC
TRBV7-2,many,.,TRBJ2-5,CASSLRRSQETQYF,TGTGCCAGCAGCTTAAGACGGAGCCAAGAGACCCAGTACTTC
TRBV7-2,many,TRBD1,TRBJ1-1,CASSLGDRANTEAFF,TGTGCCAGCAGCTTAGGGGACAGGGCGAACACTGAAGCTTTCTTT
TRBV6-5,once,TRBD1,TRBJ2-7,CASSYHDRGEQYF,TGTGCCAGCAGTTACCACGACAGGGGGGAGCAGTACTTC
TRBV2,.,.,TRBJ1-3,CAKGMLSGNTIYF,TGTGCCAAGGGGATGCTCTCTGGAAACACCATATATTTT